Described below is a single TCR beta chain sequence and its context. Clones were sequenced by immunoSEQ multiplex PCR, and TCRdb holds only the in-frame ones, with some missing. The table records 250,000 to 350,000 clones, roughly three quarters of them present only once. These data belong to a study of cytotoxic CD8 clonotypes in ibrutinib-treated CLL. The CDR3 contains 14 residues. V was clipped by 6 bases and J by 3 bases, with 14 bases between them. Germline CDR1 and CDR2: SNHLY and FYNNEI. The V call is TRBV2, the J call TRBJ1-2; D is possibly TRBD1 (6 bases). Sequencing used PBMCs, obtained at disease progression, from a patient treated with ibrutinib. The sequence was collected from a human donor with chronic lymphocytic leukemia. CDR3 bases: TGTGCCAGCAGAAACAGGGTTCGCGACTATGGCTACACCTTC. It is translated as CASRNRVRDYGYTF.